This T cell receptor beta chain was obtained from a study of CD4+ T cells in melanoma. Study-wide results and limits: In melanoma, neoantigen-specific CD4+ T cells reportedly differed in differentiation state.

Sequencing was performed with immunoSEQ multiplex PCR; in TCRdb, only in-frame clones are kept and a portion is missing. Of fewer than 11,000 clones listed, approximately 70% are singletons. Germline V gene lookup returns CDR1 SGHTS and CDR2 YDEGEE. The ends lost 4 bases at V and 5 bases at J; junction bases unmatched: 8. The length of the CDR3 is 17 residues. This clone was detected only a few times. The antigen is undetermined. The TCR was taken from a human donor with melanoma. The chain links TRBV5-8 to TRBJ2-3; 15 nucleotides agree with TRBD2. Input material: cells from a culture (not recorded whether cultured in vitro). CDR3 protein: CASSQPGLAGGRDTQYF. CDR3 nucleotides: TGTGCCAGCAGCCAGCCGGGACTAGCGGGGGGAAGAGATACGCAGTATTTT.